This entry lists 5 T cell receptor beta chains sequenced from one sample in a study of blood T cell repertoires in COVID-19. Profiled with immunoSEQ multiplex PCR; TCRdb holds only in-frame clones, not every one. The repertoire includes some 120,000 clones, roughly 82% of them detected once, and about 12% sits in the top ten. The sequenced sample consisted of peripheral blood. Source of these receptors: a human donor in a cohort sampled during active COVID-19.

The sample holds one count of this clone. The chain is built from TRBV5-6 and TRBJ2-7; 7 bases map to TRBD1. Germline V gene data show CDR1 as SGHDT and CDR2 as YYEEEE. The CDR3 runs to 15 residues. Unmatched junction bases numbered 10, after V lost 4 bases and J lost 3 bases. The CDR3 region is CASSTETGYFYEQYF. The CDR3 coding sequence is TGTGCCAGCAGCACCGAGACAGGGTATTTCTACGAGCAGTACTTC. The whole variable domain, filled in from reference TRBV5-6 and TRBJ2-7, reads DAGVTQSPTHLIKTRGQQVTLRCSPKSGHDTVSWYQQALGQGPQFIFQYYEEEERQRGNFPDRFSGHQFPNYSSELNVNALLLGDSALYLCASSTETGYFYEQYFGPGTRLTVT.

The chain joins TRBV12-5 to TRBJ2-1; TRBD1 might be the D (6 bases). This CDR3 region has 15 residues. Germline CDR1 reads LGHNT; CDR2 reads FRNRAP. V shed 1 base and J shed 6 bases, with 13 bases lying between them. CDR3 bases: TGTGCTAGTGGTTTGGCTGGGGGCCAGTCCAATGAGCAGTTCTTC. Its protein is CASGLAGGQSNEQFF.

This clone was counted between two and nine times. The chain combines TRBV7-2 with TRBJ1-5, with 7 nucleotides matching TRBD1. The J segment lost 5 bases and the V segment lost 1 base, leaving 5 bases of the junction unmatched. Looked up from germline, CDR1 is SGHTA and CDR2 is FQGNSA. The CDR3 contains 15 residues. In nucleotides, the CDR3 is TGTGCCAGCAGCTTAGGTGACAGGGTAGATCAGCCCCAGCATTTT. It translates to CASSLGDRVDQPQHF.

V gene TRBV6-5 combines with J gene TRBJ2-1; 10 positions agree with TRBD2. The V gene's germline CDR1 is MNHEY and CDR2 SVGAGI. Trimming removed 6 bases from V and 7 bases from J; junction bases left unmatched: 9. CDR3 length: 15 residues. The CDR3 here is CASRGTSAGVNEQFF. In DNA, the CDR3 is TGTGCCAGCAGGGGGACTAGCGCCGGAGTGAATGAGCAGTTCTTC.

V is TRBV3-1 (or the pseudogene TRBV3-2) and J is TRBJ2-5, with 7 bases that match TRBD1. From germline, CDR1 is LGHDT and CDR2 YNNKEL (reference sequence). The junction had 5 bases not matched to a gene; V was cut back by 3 bases and J by 1 base. CDR3 length equals 15 residues. CDR3 loop: CASSHWQGVQETQYF. The CDR3 coding sequence is TGTGCCAGCAGCCACTGGCAGGGGGTCCAAGAGACCCAGTACTTC.